Following are 9 T cell receptor beta chains from one sample sequenced in a study of cytotoxic CD8 clonotypes in ibrutinib-treated CLL (dated by TCRdb to about 2021). The method was the immunoSEQ multiplex PCR assay. Imported from immuneACCESS, the table was reduced by TCRdb to in-frame sequences with V and J called. These copies leave out some clones; in studies compared against another copy, an unresolved V gene accounts for under half, and the cause of the remainder is not known. For this sample there are 250,000 to 350,000 clones; roughly 76% appear just once. The top ten hold approximately 5.6% of the sample. This specimen's time point label, interpreted: progressive disease on ibrutinib. The sample in question was PBMCs, obtained at disease progression, from a patient treated with ibrutinib. These receptors originate from a human donor with chronic lymphocytic leukemia.

The CDR3 loop is CASSLLAGDGKQYF. CDR3 DNA: TGTGCCAGCAGTTTACTAGCGGGAGATGGCAAGCAGTACTTC. The chain recombines TRBV27 with TRBJ2-7, with 10 bases matching TRBD2. V shed 2 bases, J shed 8 bases, and the junction held 6 bases outside the gene matches. The CDR3 has 14 residues. The V gene's germline CDR1 is MNHEY and CDR2 SMNVEV (reference sequence).

Written as DNA, the CDR3 is TGTGCCAGCAGTGAAGCGGGGACGCCCTACGAGCAGTACTTC. Its protein product is CASSEAGTPYEQYF. This chain connects TRBV6-1 to TRBJ2-7, with D tentatively TRBD1 or TRBD2 (5 bases each). The CDR3 sequence is 14 residues long. Deletions cut 0 bases from V and 2 bases from J, with 8 bases between. The germline CDR1 and CDR2 sequences are MNHNS and SASEGT.

A note on this clone: The identical CDR3 is also encoded by other nucleotide sequences in the sample. The chain couples TRBV7-3 to TRBJ2-1; the D is unclear. This CDR3 has 13 amino acids. CDR1 is SGHTA and CDR2 is FQGTGA in the germline V gene. Trimming removed 1 base from V and 8 bases from J, with 9 bases in between. In DNA, the CDR3 is TGTGCCAGCAGCTTAAGCCCTGGGGATGAGCAGTTCTTC. Encoded protein: CASSLSPGDEQFF.

The CDR3 DNA reads TGTGCCAGCAGTCCGACCGGGAACTCCTACGAGCAGTACTTC. Its protein is CASSPTGNSYEQYF. The V call is TRBV28, the J call TRBJ2-7; perhaps TRBD2 as D (5 bases). The germline gives CDR1 MDHEN, CDR2 SYDVKM. The CDR3 runs to 14 residues. Trimming took 5 bases from V and 0 from J, leaving 11 bases between them.

The chain joins TRBV9 to TRBJ2-5; unclear D gene. CDR1 and CDR2 from the germline V gene are SGDLS and YYNGEE. Trimming stripped 0 bases from V and 0 bases from J, with 6 bases between. The CDR3 spans 14 residues. The CDR3: CASSVDEYQETQYF. CDR3 nucleotides: TGTGCCAGCAGCGTAGACGAGTACCAAGAGACCCAGTACTTC. Looking up the rest from reference TRBV9 and TRBJ2-5 gives the full variable domain: DSGVTQTPKHLITATGQRVTLRCSPRSGDLSVYWYQQSLDQGLQFLIQYYNGEERAKGNILERFSAQQFPDLHSELNLSSLELGDSALYFCASSVDEYQETQYFGPGTRLLVL.

The rearrangement joins TRBV7-4 to TRBJ2-7; a possible D gene is TRBD1 (6 bases). Per the germline V gene, CDR1 is SGHVT and CDR2 is SQSDAQ. This CDR3 has 15 amino acids. The V gene lost 5 bases and the J gene lost 4 bases, with 18 bases spanning the gap. The CDR3 reads CASSAVGTGTYEQYF. As DNA, the CDR3 is TGTGCCAGCAGCGCCGTTGGCACAGGGACATACGAGCAGTACTTC.

The chain joins TRBV7-2 to TRBJ2-7; D remains ambiguous. From germline, CDR1 is SGHTA and CDR2 FQGNSA. CDR3 length: 14 residues. The V end was cut by 4 bases, the J end by 6 bases, with 16 bases between. The CDR3: CASSSREMRREQYF. The CDR3 DNA is TGTGCCAGCAGCTCCCGTGAAATGCGGCGCGAGCAGTACTTC.

This clone was detected a few times. The V and J genes are TRBV27 and TRBJ2-7, with D possibly being TRBD1 or TRBD2 (5 bases each). The V end was cut by 4 bases, the J end by 4 bases, with 14 bases between. This CDR3 is built from 14 residues. Germline CDR1 MNHEY, CDR2 SMNVEV (reference sequence). DNA for the CDR3: TGTGCCAGCAGTTCACCGGGACCCACTTACGAGCAGTACTTC. Protein sequence: CASSSPGPTYEQYF.

This clone is a singleton in its sample. The V and J genes are TRBV10-1 and TRBJ2-7; possibly TRBD1 or TRBD2 for D (5 bases each). The CDR3 has 13 residues. V lost 5 bases and J 0 bases, leaving 8 bases between the germline ends. Germline assignment: CDR1 WNHNN and CDR2 SYGVQD (reference sequence). Here the CDR3 reads CASSSGASYEQYF. The CDR3 nucleotides are TGCGCCAGCAGTTCCGGGGCCTCCTACGAGCAGTACTTC.